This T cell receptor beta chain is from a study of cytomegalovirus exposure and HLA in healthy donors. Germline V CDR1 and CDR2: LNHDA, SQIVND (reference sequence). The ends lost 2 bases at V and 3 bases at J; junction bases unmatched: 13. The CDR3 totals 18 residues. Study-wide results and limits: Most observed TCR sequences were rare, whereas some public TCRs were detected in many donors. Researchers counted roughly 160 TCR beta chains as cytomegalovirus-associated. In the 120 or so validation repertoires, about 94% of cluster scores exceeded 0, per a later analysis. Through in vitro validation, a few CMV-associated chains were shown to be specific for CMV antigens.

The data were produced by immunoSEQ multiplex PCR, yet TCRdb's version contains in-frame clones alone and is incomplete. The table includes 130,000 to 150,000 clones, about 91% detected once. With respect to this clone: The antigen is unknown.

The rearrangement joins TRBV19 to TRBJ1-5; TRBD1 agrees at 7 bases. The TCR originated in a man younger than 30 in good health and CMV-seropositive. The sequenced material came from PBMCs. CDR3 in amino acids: CASSISVTGEGPNQPQHF. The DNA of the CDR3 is TGTGCCAGTAGTATATCCGTAACAGGGGAAGGGCCCAATCAGCCCCAGCATTTT.